This T cell receptor beta chain was profiled in a study of shared clonotypes between healthy human individuals. Across the whole study: There were three CD4 naive, three CD4 memory, two CD8 naive and one CD8 memory plates per donor.

Sequencing was performed with immunoSEQ multiplex PCR; in TCRdb, only in-frame clones are kept and a portion is missing. This table holds about 2.3 million clones, 85% to 95% found once. Germline V gene data show CDR1 as KGHSH and CDR2 as LQKENI. With 1 base removed from V and 8 bases from J, the gap between germline ends came to 12 bases. CDR3 length: 14 residues. The chain employs TRBV18 and TRBJ2-1, with D unclear. What was sequenced was naive CD4+ T cells from PBMCs. As for subset: CD45RA+ positively selected. The sequence came from a man aged 18 to 30 in good health. Some clones in this sample may be carry-over from other donors' samples. The CDR3 bases are TGTGCCAGCTCACCACAATCTGGAAGCCATGAGCAGTTCTTC. Its translation: CASSPQSGSHEQFF.